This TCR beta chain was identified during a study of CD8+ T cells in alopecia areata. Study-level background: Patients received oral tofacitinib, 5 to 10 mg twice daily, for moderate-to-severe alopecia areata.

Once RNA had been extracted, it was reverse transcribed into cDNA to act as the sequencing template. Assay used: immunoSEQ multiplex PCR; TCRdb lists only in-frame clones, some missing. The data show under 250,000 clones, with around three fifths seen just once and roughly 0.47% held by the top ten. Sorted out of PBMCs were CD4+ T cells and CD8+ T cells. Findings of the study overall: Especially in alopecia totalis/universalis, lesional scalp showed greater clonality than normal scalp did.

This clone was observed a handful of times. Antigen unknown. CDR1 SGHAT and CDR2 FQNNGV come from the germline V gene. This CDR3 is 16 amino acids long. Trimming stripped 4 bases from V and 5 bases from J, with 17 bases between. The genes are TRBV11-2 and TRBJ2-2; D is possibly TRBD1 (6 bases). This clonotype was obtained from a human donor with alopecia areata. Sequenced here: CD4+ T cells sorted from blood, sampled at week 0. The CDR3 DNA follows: TGTGCCAGCAGCTCCCAAGCCGGGACATCGACCGGGGAGCTGTTTTTT. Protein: CASSSQAGTSTGELFF.